This T cell receptor beta chain was identified in a study of blood T cell repertoires in COVID-19. Across 24 US areas, participants ranged in age from about 18 to 90 years. Participants' own reports of clinical history determined their cohort assignment. Exposed study participants had met a COVID-19 case within 2 weeks before entry. CDR1 and CDR2 (germline): SNHLY, FYNNEI. This CDR3 is 17 amino acids long. V dropped 8 bases and J dropped 2; count of bases not matched to a gene: 12. Authors' analysis steps: Estimated nucleated cell counts came from reference gene primer amplification. Here immunoSEQ multiplex PCR was the method, and the copy in TCRdb shows in-frame clones only, minus some. That table furnishes V, J and clone size, whereas the DNA furnished D and trimming. The table includes 150,000 or so clones, roughly 84% detected once.

Sequences were obtained from PBMCs or T cells enriched from blood (not recorded which). This TCR derives from a woman between 45 and 65 years old who had been exposed to COVID-19. This chain joins TRBV2 and TRBJ2-7; 13 positions agree with TRBD2. The CDR3 DNA sequence: TGTGCCAGCCTCTCGGGACTAGCGGGACCACAGGCCTACGAGCAGTACTTC. Encoded protein: CASLSGLAGPQAYEQYF.